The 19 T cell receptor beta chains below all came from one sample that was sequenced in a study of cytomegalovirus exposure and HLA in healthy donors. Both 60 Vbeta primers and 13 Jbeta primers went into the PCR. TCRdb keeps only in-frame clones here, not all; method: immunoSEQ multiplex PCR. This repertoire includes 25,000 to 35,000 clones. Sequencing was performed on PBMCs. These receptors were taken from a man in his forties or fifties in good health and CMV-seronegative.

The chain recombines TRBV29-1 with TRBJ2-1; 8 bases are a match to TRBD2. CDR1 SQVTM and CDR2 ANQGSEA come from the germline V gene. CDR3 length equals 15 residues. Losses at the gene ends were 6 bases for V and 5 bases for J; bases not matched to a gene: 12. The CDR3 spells CSVKVEREYDNEQFF. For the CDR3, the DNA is TGCAGCGTCAAAGTGGAGCGGGAGTACGACAATGAGCAGTTCTTC.

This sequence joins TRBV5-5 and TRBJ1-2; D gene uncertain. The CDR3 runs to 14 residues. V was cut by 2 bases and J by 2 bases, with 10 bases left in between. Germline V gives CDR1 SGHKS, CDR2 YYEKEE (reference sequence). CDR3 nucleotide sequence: TGTGCCAGCAGCTTCGAGGGCAGAAACTATGGCTACACCTTC. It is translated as CASSFEGRNYGYTF.

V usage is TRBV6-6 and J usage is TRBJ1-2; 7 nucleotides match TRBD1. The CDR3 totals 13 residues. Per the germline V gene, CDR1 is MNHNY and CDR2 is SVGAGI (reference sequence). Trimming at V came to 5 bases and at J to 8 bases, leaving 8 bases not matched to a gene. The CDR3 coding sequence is TGTGCCAGCAGTCCGCCGGGACAGTGGGGCTACACCTTC. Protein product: CASSPPGQWGYTF.

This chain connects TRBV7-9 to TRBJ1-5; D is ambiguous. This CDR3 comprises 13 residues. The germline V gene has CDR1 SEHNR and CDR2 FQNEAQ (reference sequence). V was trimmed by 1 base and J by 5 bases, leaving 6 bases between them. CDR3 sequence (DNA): TGTGCCAGCAGCTTAGGCCAGGATCAGCCCCAGCATTTT. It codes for CASSLGQDQPQHF.

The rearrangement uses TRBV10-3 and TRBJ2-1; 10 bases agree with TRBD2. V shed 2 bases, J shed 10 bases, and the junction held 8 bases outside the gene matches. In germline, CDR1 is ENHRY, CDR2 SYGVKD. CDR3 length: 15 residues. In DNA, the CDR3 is TGTGCCATCAGTGAGCGGACTAGCGGTCGAGGGGAGCAGTTCTTC. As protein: CAISERTSGRGEQFF.

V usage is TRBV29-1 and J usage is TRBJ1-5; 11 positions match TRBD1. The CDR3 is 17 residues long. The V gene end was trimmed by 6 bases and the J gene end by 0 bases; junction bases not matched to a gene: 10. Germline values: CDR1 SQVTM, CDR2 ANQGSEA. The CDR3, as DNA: TGCAGCGTCGCCGGGACAGGGGGACATAATAGCAATCAGCCCCAGCATTTT. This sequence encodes CSVAGTGGHNSNQPQHF.

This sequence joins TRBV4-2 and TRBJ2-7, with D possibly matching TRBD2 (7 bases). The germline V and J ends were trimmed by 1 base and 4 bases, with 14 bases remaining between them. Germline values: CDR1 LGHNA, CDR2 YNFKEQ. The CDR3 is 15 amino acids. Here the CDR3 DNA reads TGTGCCAGCAGCCAAGGGGGGCTAGCGGATTACGAGCAGTACTTC. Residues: CASSQGGLADYEQYF.

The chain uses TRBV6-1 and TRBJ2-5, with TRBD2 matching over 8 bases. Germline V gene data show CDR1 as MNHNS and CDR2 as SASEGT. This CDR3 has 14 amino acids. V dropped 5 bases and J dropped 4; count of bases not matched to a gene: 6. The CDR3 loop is CASSWREAGETQYF. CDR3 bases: TGTGCCAGCAGTTGGCGGGAGGCGGGAGAGACCCAGTACTTC.

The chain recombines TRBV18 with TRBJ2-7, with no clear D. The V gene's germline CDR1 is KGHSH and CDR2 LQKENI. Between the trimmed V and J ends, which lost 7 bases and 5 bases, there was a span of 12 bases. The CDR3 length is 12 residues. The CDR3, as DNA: TGTGCCAGCTGGGCCACGACCGACGAGCAGTACTTC. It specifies CASWATTDEQYF.

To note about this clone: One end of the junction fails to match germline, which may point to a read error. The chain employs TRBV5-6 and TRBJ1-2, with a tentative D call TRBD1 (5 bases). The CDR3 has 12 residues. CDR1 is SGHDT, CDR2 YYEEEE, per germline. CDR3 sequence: CASRLARAGYTF. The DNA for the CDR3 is TGTGCCAGCAGATTGGCCAGGGCGGGCTACACCTTC.

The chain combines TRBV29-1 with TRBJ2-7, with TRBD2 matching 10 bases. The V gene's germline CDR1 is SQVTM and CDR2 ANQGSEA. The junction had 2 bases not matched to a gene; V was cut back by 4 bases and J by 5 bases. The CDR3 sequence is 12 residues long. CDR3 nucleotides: TGCAGCGTTGTAGCGGGAGGTGACGAGCAGTACTTC. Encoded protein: CSVVAGGDEQYF.

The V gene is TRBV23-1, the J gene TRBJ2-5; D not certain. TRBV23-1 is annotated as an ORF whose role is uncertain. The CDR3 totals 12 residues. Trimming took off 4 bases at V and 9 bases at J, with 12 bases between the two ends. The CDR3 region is CASSPRPQAQYF. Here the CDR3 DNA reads TGCGCCAGCAGTCCCCGACCGCAGGCCCAGTACTTC.

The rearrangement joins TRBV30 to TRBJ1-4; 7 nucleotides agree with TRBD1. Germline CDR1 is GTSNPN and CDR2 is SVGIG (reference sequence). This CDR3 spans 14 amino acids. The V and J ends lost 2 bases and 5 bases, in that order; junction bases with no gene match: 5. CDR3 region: CAWSILDRNEKLFF. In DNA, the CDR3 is TGTGCCTGGAGTATTCTGGACAGGAATGAAAAACTGTTTTTT.

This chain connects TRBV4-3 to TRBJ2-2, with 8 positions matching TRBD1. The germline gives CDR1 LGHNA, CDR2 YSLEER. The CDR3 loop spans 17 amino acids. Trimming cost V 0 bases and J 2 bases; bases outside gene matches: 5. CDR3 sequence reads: CASSQESGGLNTGELFF. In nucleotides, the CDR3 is TGCGCCAGCAGCCAAGAGTCAGGGGGCCTTAACACCGGGGAGCTGTTTTTT.

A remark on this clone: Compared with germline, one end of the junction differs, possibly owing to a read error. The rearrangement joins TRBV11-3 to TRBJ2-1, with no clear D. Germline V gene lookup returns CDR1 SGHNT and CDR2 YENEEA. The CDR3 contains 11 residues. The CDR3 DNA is TGTGCCAGCAGCTCCGACAATGAGCAGTTCTTC. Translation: CASSSDNEQFF.

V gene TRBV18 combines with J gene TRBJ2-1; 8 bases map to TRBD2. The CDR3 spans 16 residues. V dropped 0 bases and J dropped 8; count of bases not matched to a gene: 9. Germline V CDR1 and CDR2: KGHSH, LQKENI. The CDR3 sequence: CASSPPTGGPGDEQFF. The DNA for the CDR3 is TGTGCCAGCTCACCACCCACGGGAGGGCCTGGCGATGAGCAGTTCTTC. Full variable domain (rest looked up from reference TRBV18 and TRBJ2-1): NAGVMQNPRHLVRRRGQEARLRCSPMKGHSHVYWYRQLPEEGLKFMVYLQKENIIDESGMPKERFSAEFPKEGPSILRIQQVVRGDSAAYFCASSPPTGGPGDEQFFGPGTRLTVL.

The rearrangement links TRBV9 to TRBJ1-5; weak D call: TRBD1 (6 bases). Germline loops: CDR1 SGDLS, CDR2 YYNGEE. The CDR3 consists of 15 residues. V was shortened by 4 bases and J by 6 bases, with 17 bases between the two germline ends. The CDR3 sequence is CASSPQGYLGQPQHF. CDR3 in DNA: TGTGCCAGCAGCCCACAGGGATACTTAGGTCAGCCCCAGCATTTT.

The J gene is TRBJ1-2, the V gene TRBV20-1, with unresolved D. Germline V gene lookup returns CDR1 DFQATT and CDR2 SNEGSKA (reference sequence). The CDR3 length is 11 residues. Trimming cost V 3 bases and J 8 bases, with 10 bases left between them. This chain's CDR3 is CSASGGVGYTF. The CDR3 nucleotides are TGCAGTGCTAGTGGCGGGGTCGGCTACACCTTC.

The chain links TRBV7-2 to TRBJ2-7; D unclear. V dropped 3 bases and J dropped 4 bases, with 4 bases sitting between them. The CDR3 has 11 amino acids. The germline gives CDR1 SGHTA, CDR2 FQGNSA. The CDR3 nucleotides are TGTGCCAGCAGCTTCCTTTACGAGCAGTACTTC. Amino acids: CASSFLYEQYF.